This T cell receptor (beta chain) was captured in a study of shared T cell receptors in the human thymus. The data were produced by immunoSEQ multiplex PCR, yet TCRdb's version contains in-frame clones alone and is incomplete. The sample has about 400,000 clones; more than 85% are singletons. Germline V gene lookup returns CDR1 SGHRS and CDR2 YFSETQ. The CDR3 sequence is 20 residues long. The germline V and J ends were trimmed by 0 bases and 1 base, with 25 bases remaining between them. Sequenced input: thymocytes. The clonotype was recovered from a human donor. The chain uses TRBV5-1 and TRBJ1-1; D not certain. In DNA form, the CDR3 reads TGCGCCAGCAGCTTGGGTCCTGAATACAGCTTTCATATCTGGAACACTGAAGCTTTCTTT. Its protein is CASSLGPEYSFHIWNTEAFF. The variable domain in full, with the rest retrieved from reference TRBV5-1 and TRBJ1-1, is KAGVTQTPRYLIKTRGQQVTLSCSPISGHRSVSWYQQTPGQGLQFLFEYFSETQRNKGNFPGRFSGRQFSNSRSEMNVSTLELGDSALYLCASSLGPEYSFHIWNTEAFFGQGTRLTVV.